The rows below give T cell receptor beta chains drawn from one sample of a study of response to subunit inactivated influenza vaccine. Each CDR3 protein gets one entry after TCRdb re-called the RT-PCR reads with MiXCR. Of 160,000 or so distinct CDR3 sequences in the sample, approximately 11% are singletons; the top ten hold under 15%. This sample comprised non-naive T cells sorted from PBMCs, obtained roughly 48 days after vaccination. These receptors were taken from a man aged 45-60 years who received an inactivated influenza vaccine. CDR3s include the opening cysteine and the closing phenylalanine or tryptophan. D genes are given only for firm matches. Size values are once, few and many counts, or a class for expanded clones, and some rows have none.

d_call j_call v_call clone_size cdr3_aa cdr3_nt
TRBD2 TRBJ2-5 TRBV7-6 few CASSLRLAESRAQYF TGTGCCAGCAGCTTAAGACTAGCGGAGAGCAGGGCCCAGTACTTC
TRBD1 TRBJ1-1 TRBV9 few CASSGGGQGSTEAFF TGTGCCAGCAGCGGAGGGGGACAGGGGAGCACTGAAGCTTTCTTT
TRBD2 TRBJ2-1 TRBV20-1 few CSAHRRLAGGPWYNEQFF TGCAGTGCTCACAGGCGGCTAGCGGGAGGTCCATGGTACAATGAGCAGTTCTTC
- TRBJ2-1 TRBV20-1 - CSASELTPASYNEQFF TGCAGTGCTAGCGAGCTCACCCCGGCCTCCTACAATGAGCAGTTCTTC
TRBD1 TRBJ2-1 TRBV7-8 many CASSSYDRGLDNEQFF TGTGCCAGCAGCTCCTACGACAGGGGGCTCGACAATGAGCAGTTCTTC
- TRBJ2-5 TRBV6-1 - CASSGDDAGTQYF TGTGCCAGCAGTGGGGATGACGCGGGGACCCAGTACTTC
TRBD1 TRBJ1-2 TRBV7-9 - CASSTRQGASGGYTF TGTGCCAGCAGCACCAGACAGGGGGCCTCGGGTGGCTACACCTTC
- TRBJ2-2 TRBV25-1 - CASGIGVETGELFF TGTGCCAGTGGGATTGGGGTAGAGACCGGGGAGCTGTTTTTT
TRBD1 TRBJ2-1 TRBV10-3 many CAISEGDRGDEQFF TGTGCCATCAGTGAGGGGGACAGGGGCGATGAGCAGTTCTTC
TRBD2 TRBJ2-2 TRBV20-1 - CSAPPRGLAGVTGELFF TGCAGTGCTCCCCCGAGGGGACTAGCGGGAGTCACCGGGGAGCTGTTTTTT
- TRBJ2-7 TRBV25-1 many CASSVGAYEQYF TGTGCCAGCAGTGTTGGTGCCTACGAGCAGTACTTC
- TRBJ1-5 TRBV7-9 few CASSPGNNQPQHF TGTGCCAGCAGCCCAGGTAACAATCAGCCCCAGCATTTT
- TRBJ1-6 TRBV6-5 few CASSYPSGKANSPLHF TGTGCCAGCAGTTACCCTTCGGGGAAGGCGAATTCACCCCTCCACTTT
TRBD1 TRBJ2-1 TRBV4-3 few CASSQNLPGQGFHNEQFF TGCGCCAGCAGCCAAAATCTACCGGGACAGGGCTTTCACAATGAGCAGTTCTTC
TRBD1 TRBJ1-2 TRBV28 many CASVQGTLNYGYTF TGTGCCAGCGTACAGGGGACCCTTAACTATGGCTACACCTTC
TRBD2 TRBJ2-1 TRBV12-3/TRBV12-4 - CASSTSGGAGTSYNEQFF TGTGCCAGCAGTACTAGCGGGGGGGCGGGTACATCCTACAATGAGCAGTTCTTC
- TRBJ2-2 TRBV15 many CATSREGAIGELFF TGTGCCACCAGCAGAGAAGGGGCAATCGGGGAGCTGTTTTTT
- TRBJ2-1 TRBV7-6 few CASSLDLFAGAPTDNNEQFF TGTGCCAGCAGCTTAGATCTGTTTGCGGGGGCGCCCACAGACAACAATGAGCAGTTCTTC
- TRBJ2-5 TRBV4-1 - CASSQDSRTPTQETQYF TGCGCCAGCAGCCAAGATTCCAGGACGCCTACGCAAGAGACCCAGTACTTC
- TRBJ2-3 TRBV2 - CASRDYGAVPTDTQYF TGTGCCAGCCGTGATTATGGGGCAGTACCCACAGATACGCAGTATTTT
- TRBJ2-5 TRBV3-1 many CASSQAGVETQYF TGCGCCAGCAGCCAAGCAGGGGTGGAGACCCAGTACTTC
- TRBJ2-1 TRBV4-2 - CAISLGLGNEQFF TGTGCCATCAGCCTGGGGCTAGGCAATGAGCAGTTCTTC
TRBD2 TRBJ2-2 TRBV12-3/TRBV12-4 many CASSRGGSNTGELFF TGTGCCAGCAGTCGCGGGGGGTCGAACACCGGGGAGCTGTTTTTT
- TRBJ1-2 TRBV24-1 few CATSDLKAGANYGYTF TGTGCCACCAGTGATTTGAAGGCAGGAGCTAACTATGGCTACACCTTC
- TRBJ2-2 TRBV7-2 once CASSAGHRGLFF TGTGCCAGCAGCGCGGGACATCGGGGGCTGTTTTTT
TRBD2 TRBJ2-7 TRBV12-3/TRBV12-4 many CASTSGTSGGEQYF TGTGCCAGCACGTCCGGGACTAGCGGGGGCGAGCAGTACTTC